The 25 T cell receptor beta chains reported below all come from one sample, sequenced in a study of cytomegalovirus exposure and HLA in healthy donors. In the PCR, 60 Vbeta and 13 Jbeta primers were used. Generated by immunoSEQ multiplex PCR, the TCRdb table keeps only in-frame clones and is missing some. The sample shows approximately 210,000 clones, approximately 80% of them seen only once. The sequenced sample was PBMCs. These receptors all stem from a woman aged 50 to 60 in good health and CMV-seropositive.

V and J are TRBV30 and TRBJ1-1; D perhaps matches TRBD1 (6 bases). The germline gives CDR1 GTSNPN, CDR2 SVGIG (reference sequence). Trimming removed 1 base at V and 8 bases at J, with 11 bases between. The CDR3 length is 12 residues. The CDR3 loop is CAWSGDKGEAFF. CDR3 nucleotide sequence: TGTGCCTGGAGTGGGGACAAGGGCGAAGCTTTCTTT.

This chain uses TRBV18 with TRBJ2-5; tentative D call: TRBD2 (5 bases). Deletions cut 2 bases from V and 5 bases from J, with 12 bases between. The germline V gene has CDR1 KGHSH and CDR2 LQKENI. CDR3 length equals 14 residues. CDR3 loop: CASSPYGRGETQYF. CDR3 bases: TGTGCCAGCTCACCATATGGGCGCGGGGAGACCCAGTACTTC.

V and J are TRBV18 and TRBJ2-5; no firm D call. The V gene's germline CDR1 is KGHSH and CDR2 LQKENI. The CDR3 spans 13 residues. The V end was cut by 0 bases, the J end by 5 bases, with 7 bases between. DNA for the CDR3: TGTGCCAGCTCACCACCGGTCGGGGAGACCCAGTACTTC. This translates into CASSPPVGETQYF.

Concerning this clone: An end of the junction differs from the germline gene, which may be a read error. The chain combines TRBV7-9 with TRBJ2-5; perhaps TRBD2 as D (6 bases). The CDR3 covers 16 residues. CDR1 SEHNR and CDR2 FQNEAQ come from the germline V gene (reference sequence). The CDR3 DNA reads TGTTCCAGCAGCTTAGCCCGGGAGAGGCCCAAAGAGACCCAGTACTTC. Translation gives CSSSLARERPKETQYF.

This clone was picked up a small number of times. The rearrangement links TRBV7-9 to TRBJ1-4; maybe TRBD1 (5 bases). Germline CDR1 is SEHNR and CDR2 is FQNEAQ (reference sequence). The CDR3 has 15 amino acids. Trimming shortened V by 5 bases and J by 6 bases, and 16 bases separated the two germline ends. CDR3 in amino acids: CASSPGRQSDEKLFF. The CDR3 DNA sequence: TGTGCCAGCAGCCCAGGAAGACAGTCGGATGAAAAACTGTTTTTT.

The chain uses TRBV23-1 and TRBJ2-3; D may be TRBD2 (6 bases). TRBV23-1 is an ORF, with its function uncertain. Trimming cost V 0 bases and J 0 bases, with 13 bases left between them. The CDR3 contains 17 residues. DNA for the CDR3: TGCGCCAGCAGTCAATCCGGAGGGGAATTGAGCACAGATACGCAGTATTTT. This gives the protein CASSQSGGELSTDTQYF.

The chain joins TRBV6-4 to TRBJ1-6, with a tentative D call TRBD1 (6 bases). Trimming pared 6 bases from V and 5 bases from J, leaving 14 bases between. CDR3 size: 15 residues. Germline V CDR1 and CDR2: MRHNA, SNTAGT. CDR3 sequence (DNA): TGTGCCAGCAGCCCCCAGGGGCGAGATAATTCACCCCTCCACTTT. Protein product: CASSPQGRDNSPLHF.

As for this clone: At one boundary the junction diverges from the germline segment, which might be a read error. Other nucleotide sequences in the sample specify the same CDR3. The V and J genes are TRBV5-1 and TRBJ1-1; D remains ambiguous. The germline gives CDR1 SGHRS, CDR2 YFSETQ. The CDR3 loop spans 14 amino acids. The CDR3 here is CASSKGAADTEAFF. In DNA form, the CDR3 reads TGCGCCAGCAGCAAGGGAGCAGCTGACACTGAGGCTTTCTTT.

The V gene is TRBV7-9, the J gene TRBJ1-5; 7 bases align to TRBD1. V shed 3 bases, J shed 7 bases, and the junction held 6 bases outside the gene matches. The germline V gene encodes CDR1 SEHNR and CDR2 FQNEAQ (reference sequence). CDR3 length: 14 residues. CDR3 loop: CASSFEGAGQPQHF. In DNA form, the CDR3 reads TGTGCCAGCAGCTTCGAGGGGGCCGGCCAGCCCCAGCATTTT.

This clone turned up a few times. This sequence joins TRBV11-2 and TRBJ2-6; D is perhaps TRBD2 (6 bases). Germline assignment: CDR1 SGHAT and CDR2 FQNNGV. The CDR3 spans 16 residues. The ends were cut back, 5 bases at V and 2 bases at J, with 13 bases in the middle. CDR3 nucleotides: TGTGCCAGCAGCCCCACGGCGGGGCCTGGGGCCAACGTCCTGACTTTC. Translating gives CASSPTAGPGANVLTF.

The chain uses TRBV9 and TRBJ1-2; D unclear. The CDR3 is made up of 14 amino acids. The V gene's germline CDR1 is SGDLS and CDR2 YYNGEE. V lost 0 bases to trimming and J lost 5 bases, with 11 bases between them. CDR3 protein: CASSVGKGDYGYTF. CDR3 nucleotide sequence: TGTGCCAGCAGCGTAGGCAAGGGAGATTATGGCTACACCTTC.

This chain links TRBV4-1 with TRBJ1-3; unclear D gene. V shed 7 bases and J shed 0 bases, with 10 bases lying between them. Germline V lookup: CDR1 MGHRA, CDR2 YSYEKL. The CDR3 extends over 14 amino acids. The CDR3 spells CASKTGNSGNTIYF. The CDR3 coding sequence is TGCGCCAGCAAAACGGGTAACTCTGGAAACACCATATATTTT.

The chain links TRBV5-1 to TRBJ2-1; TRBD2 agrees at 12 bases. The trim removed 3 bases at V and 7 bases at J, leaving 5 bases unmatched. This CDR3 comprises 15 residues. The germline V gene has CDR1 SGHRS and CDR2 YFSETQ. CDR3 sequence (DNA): TGCGCCAGCAGCTCACTAGCGGGGGGTAAAAATGAGCAGTTCTTC. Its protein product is CASSSLAGGKNEQFF.

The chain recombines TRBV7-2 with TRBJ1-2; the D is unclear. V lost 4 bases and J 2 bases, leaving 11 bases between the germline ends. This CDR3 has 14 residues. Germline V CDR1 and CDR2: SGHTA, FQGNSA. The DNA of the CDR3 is TGTGCCAGCAGCTCCCGATTAGTGAACTATGGCTACACCTTC. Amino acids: CASSSRLVNYGYTF.

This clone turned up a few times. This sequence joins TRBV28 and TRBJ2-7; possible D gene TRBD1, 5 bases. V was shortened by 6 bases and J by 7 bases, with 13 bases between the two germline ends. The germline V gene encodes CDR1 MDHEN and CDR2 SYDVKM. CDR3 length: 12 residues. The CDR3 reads CASSPGLREQYF. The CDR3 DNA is TGTGCCAGCAGCCCAGGGCTCAGGGAGCAGTACTTC.

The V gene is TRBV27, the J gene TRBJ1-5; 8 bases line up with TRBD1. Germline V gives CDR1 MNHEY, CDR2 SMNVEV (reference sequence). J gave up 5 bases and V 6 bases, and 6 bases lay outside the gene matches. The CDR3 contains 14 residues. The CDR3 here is CASSSGGRDQPQHF. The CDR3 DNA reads TGTGCCAGCAGCTCAGGGGGCAGGGATCAGCCCCAGCATTTT.

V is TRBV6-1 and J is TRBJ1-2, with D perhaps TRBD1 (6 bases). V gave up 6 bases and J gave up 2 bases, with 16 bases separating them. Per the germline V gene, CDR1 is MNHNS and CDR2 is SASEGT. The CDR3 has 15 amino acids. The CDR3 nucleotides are TGTGCCAGCAGCCATACTGGGGGGGCAAACTATGGCTACACCTTC. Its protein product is CASSHTGGANYGYTF.

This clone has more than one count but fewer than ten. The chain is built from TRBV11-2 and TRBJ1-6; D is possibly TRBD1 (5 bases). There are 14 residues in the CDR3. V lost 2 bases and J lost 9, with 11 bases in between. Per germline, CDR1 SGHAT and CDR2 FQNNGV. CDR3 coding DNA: TGTGCCAGCAGCTTAAGGAGGGGTTTTTCACCCCTCCACTTT. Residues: CASSLRRGFSPLHF. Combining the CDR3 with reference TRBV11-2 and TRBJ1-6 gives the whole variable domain EAGVAQSPRYKIIEKRQSVAFWCNPISGHATLYWYQQILGQGPKLLIQFQNNGVVDDSQLPKDRFSAERLKGVDSTLKIQPAKLEDSAVYLCASSLRRGFSPLHFGNGTRLTVT.

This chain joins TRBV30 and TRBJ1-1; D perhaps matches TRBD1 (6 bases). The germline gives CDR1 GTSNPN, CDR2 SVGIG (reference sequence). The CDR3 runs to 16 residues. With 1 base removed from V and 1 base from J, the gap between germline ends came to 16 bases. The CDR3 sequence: CAWSGNPGHKNTEAFF. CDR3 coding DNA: TGTGCCTGGAGTGGGAACCCGGGACACAAGAACACTGAAGCTTTCTTT.

CDR3 DNA sequence: TGCGCCAGCAGCTTGTTCCAGGGCGAAGCTAACTATGGCTACACCTTC. It encodes CASSLFQGEANYGYTF. This chain links TRBV5-1 with TRBJ1-2, with TRBD1 as a possible D gene (5 bases). This CDR3 region has 16 residues. V was trimmed by 1 base and J by 0 bases, leaving 13 bases between them. Per germline, CDR1 SGHRS and CDR2 YFSETQ.

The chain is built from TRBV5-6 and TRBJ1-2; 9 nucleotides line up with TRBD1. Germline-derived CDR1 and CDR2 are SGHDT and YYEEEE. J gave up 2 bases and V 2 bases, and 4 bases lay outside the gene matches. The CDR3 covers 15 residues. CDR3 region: CASSFGGQGNYGYTF. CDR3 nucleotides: TGTGCCAGCAGCTTTGGTGGACAGGGGAACTATGGCTACACCTTC. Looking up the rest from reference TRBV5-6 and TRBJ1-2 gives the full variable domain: DAGVTQSPTHLIKTRGQQVTLRCSPKSGHDTVSWYQQALGQGPQFIFQYYEEEERQRGNFPDRFSGHQFPNYSSELNVNALLLGDSALYLCASSFGGQGNYGYTFGSGTRLTVV.

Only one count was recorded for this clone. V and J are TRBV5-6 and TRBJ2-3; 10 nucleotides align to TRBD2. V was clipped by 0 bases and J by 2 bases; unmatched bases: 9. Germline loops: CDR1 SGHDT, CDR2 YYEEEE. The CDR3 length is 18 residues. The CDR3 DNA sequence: TGTGCCAGCAGCTTGGGTCTAGCGGGGGACCCCCTCACAGATACGCAGTATTTT. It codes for CASSLGLAGDPLTDTQYF.

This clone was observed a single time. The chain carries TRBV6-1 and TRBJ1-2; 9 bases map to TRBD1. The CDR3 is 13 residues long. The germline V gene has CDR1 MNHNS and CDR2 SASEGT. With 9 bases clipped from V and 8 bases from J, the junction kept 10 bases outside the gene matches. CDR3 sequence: CARAGTGFGGYTF. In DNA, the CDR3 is TGTGCCAGGGCCGGGACAGGGTTTGGGGGCTACACCTTC.

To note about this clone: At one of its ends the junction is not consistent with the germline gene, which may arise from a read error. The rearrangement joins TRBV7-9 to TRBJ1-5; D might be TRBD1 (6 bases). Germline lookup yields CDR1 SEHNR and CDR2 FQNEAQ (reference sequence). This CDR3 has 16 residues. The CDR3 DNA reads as TGTTCCAGCAGCCTTAACCTGACAGGTTTAAATCAGCCCCAGCATTTT. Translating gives CSSSLNLTGLNQPQHF. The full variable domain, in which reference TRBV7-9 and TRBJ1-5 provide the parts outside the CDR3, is DTGVSQNPRHKITKRGQNVTFRCDPISEHNRLYWYRQTLGQGPEFLTYFQNEAQLEKSRLLSDRFSAERPKGSFSTLEIQRTEQGDSAMYLCSSSLNLTGLNQPQHFGDGTRLSIL.

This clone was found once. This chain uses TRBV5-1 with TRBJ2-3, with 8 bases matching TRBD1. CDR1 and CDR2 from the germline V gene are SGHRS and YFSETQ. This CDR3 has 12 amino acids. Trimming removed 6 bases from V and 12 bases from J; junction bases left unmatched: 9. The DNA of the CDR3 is TGCGCCAGCACCATGCCGGGACAGGTCCAGTATTTT. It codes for CASTMPGQVQYF. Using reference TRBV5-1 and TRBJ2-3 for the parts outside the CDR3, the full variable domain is KAGVTQTPRYLIKTRGQQVTLSCSPISGHRSVSWYQQTPGQGLQFLFEYFSETQRNKGNFPGRFSGRQFSNSRSEMNVSTLELGDSALYLCASTMPGQVQYFGPGTRLTVL.